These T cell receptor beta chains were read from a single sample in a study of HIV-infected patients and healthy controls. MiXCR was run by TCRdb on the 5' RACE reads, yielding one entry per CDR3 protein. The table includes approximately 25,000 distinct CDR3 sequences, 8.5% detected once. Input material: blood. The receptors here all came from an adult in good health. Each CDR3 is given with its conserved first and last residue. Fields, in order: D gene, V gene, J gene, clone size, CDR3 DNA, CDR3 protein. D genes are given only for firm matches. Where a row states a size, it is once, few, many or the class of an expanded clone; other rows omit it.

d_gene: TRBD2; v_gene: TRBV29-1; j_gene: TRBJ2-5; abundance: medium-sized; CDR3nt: TGCAGCGTGTGGGCTAGCGGGGAGTTCCAAGAGACCCAGTACTTC; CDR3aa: CSVWASGEFQETQYF
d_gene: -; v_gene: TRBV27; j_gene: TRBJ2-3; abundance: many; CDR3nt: TGTGCCAGCAGTTTACGGGGCGAGGATACGCAGTATTTT; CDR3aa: CASSLRGEDTQYF
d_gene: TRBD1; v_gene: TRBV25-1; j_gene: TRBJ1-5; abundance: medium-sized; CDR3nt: TGTGCCAGCAGTGAATCCCGACAGGGCACCAATCAGCCCCAGCATTTT; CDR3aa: CASSESRQGTNQPQHF
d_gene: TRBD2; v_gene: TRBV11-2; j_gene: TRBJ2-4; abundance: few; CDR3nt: TGTGCCAGCAGCTTACGTTTTAGCGGGGACCCCTCAAACATTCAGTACTTC; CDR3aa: CASSLRFSGDPSNIQYF
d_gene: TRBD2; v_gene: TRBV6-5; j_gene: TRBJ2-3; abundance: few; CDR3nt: TGTGCCAGCAGCCGCCGGGGGGAACTCACAGATACGCAGTATTTT; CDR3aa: CASSRRGELTDTQYF
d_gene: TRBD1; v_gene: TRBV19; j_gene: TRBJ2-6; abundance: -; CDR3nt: TGTGCCAGTAGCGTGGGGACAGGGGAAGCAGGGGCCAACGTCCTGACTTTC; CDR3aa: CASSVGTGEAGANVLTF
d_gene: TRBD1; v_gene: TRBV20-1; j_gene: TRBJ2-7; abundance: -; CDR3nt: TGCAGTGCTACTACCGGTGACAGGGTCGACGAGCAGTACTTC; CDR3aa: CSATTGDRVDEQYF
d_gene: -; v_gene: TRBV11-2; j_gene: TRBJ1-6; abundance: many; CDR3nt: TGTGCCAGCAGCTCCGGGACCCTGGGATCACCCCTCCACTTT; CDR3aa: CASSSGTLGSPLHF
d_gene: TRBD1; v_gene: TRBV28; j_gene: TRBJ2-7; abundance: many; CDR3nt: TGTGCCAGCAGTACACAGGGGGCACGGAGATACGAGCAGTACTTC; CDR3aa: CASSTQGARRYEQYF
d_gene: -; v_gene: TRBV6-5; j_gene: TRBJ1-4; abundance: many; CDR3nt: TGTGCCAGCAGTCCGAACACAGCAACTAATGAAAAACTGTTTTTT; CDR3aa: CASSPNTATNEKLFF
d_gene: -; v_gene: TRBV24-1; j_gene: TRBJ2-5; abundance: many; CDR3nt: TGTGCCACAAGGGGACGGTACCAAGAGACCCAGTACTTC; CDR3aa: CATRGRYQETQYF
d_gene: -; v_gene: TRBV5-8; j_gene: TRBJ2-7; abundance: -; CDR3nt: TGTGCCAGCAGCTTGGGTGCAGGGGCAACCTACGAGCAGTACTTC; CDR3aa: CASSLGAGATYEQYF
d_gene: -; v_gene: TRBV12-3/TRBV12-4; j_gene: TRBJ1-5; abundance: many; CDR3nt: TGTGCCAGCACCCTAGGTAGGACTGGGCAGCCCCAGCATTTT; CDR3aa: CASTLGRTGQPQHF
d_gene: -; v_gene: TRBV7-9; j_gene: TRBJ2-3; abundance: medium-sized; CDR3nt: TGTGCCAGCAGCTTGGCTAGCATGCATGGAGATACGCAGTATTTT; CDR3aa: CASSLASMHGDTQYF
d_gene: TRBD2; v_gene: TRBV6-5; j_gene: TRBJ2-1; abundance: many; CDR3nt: TGTGCCAGCAGTTACGCGGGGGGGAGCTCCTACAATGAGCAGTTCTTC; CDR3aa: CASSYAGGSSYNEQFF
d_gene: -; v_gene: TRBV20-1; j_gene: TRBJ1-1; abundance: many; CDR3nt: TGCAGTGCTAGTGGCGTCAGGGTCACTGAAGCTTTCTTT; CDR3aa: CSASGVRVTEAFF
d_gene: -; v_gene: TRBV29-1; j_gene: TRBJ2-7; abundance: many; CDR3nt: TGCAGCGTTACTCGGGACACCTACGAGCAGTACTTC; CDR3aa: CSVTRDTYEQYF
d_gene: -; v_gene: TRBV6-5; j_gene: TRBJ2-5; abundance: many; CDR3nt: TGTGCCAGCAGTTATGGTGCGGGCCTGGATTTGTGGGAGACCCAGTACTTC; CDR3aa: CASSYGAGLDLWETQYF
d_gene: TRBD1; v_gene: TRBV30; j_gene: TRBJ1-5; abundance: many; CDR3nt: TGTGCCTGGAGTCCATCGACAGGGCACAATCAGCCCCAGCATTTT; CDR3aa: CAWSPSTGHNQPQHF
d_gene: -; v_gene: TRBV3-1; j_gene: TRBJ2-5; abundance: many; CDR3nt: TGTGCCAGCAGCCAGACAGACAAGTACCAAGAGACCCAGTACTTC; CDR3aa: CASSQTDKYQETQYF
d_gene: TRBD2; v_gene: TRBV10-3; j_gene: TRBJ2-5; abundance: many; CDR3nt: TGTGCCATCAGTGAGTCGAGTAGAAGCGGGGGTGAGACCCAGTACTTC; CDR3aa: CAISESSRSGGETQYF
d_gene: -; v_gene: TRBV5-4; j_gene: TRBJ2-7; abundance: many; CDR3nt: TGTGCCAGCAGCTTGGATCGGGCAGAGCAGTACTTC; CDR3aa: CASSLDRAEQYF
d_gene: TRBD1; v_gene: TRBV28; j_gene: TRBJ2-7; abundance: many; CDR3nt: TGTGCCAGCAGTTCCGGACAGGGGGTCTACGAGCAGTACTTC; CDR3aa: CASSSGQGVYEQYF
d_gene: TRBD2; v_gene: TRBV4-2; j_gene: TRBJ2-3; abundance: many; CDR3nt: TGTGCCAGCAGCCCTAGAGGGGCTAGCGGGGGGACAGATACGCAGTATTTT; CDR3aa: CASSPRGASGGTDTQYF
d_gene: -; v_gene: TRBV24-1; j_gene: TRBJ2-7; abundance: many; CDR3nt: TGTGCCACCAGTGATTCTTTCGGAGAGCAGTACTTC; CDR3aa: CATSDSFGEQYF
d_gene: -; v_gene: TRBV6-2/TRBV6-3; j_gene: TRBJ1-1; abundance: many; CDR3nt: TGTGCCAGCAGTTACGGCGGGGTAGAGGCTGAAGCTTTCTTT; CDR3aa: CASSYGGVEAEAFF
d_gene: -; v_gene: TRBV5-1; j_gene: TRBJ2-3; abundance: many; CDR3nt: TGCGCCAGCAGCTTTGGGACGGATACGCAGTATTTT; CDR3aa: CASSFGTDTQYF
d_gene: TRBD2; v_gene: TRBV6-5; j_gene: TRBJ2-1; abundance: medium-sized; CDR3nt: TGTGCCAGCAGTTACTCTAGCGGGGGCTACAATGAGCAGTTCTTC; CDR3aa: CASSYSSGGYNEQFF
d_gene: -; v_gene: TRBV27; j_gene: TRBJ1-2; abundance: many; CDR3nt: TGTGCCAGCAGTTTATACGGGGGTAACTATGGCTACACCTTC; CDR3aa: CASSLYGGNYGYTF
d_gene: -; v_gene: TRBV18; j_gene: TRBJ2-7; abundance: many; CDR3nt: TGTGCCAGCTCGCCGCGGGCAGCAGCCTACGAGCAGTACTTC; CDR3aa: CASSPRAAAYEQYF
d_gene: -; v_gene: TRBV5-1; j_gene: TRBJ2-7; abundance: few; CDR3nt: TGCGCCAGCAGCTTGGTCCCCGGGGACTCCTCCGAGCAGTACTTC; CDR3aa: CASSLVPGDSSEQYF
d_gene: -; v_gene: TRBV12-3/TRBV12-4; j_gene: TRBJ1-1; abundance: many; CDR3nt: TGTGCCAGCAGTCCGCTAGAGGGGAACACTGAAGCTTTCTTT; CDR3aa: CASSPLEGNTEAFF
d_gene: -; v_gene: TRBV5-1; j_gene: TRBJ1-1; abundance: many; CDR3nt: TGCGCCAGCAGCTTGGAGGGCCTTGGCAGGGTATACACTGAAGCTTTCTTT; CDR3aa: CASSLEGLGRVYTEAFF
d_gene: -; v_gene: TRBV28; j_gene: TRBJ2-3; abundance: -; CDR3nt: TGTGCCAGCAGTGGGGACACAGATACGCAGTATTTT; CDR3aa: CASSGDTDTQYF
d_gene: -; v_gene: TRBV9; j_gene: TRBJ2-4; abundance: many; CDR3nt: TGTGCCAGCAGTCGGGACTGGCTAGCCAAAAACATTCAGTACTTC; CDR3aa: CASSRDWLAKNIQYF
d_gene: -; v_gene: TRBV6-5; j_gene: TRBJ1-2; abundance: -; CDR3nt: TGTGCCAGCAGTTACTCTACAGTTAACTATGGCTACACCTTC; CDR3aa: CASSYSTVNYGYTF
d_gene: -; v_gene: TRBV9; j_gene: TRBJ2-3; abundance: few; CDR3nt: TGTGCCAGCAGCGTACGAGCGGGCCCCAGCACAGATACGCAGTATTTT; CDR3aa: CASSVRAGPSTDTQYF
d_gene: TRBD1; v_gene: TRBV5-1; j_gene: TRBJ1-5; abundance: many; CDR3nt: TGCGCCAGCAGCTTGTCCGGGACAGTTAATCAGCCCCAGCATTTT; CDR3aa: CASSLSGTVNQPQHF
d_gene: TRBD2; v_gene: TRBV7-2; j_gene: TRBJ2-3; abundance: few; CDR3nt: TGTGCCAGCAGCTTATCTACGCGGGGGGAGCGTGCAGATACGCAGTATTTT; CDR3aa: CASSLSTRGERADTQYF
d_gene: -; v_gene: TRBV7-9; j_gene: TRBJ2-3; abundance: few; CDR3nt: TGTGCCAGCAGCTCGTTTTTTAGCACAGATACGCAGTATTTT; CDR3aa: CASSSFFSTDTQYF
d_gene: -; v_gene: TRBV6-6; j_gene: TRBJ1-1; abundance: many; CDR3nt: TGTGCCAGCAGTAGCTCTGCCTGGGGCGGCACTGAAGCTTTCTTT; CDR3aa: CASSSSAWGGTEAFF
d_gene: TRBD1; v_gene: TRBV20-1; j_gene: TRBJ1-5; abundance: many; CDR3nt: TGCAGTGCCCAGACAGGGAGCTACAATCAGCCCCAGCATTTT; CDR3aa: CSAQTGSYNQPQHF
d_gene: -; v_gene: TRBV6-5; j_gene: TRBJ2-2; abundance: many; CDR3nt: TGTGCCAGCAGTTACTCGTCGGGGGAGAACACCGGGGAGCTGTTTTTT; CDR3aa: CASSYSSGENTGELFF
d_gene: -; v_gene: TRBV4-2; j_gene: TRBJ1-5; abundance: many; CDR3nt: TGTGCCAGCAGCCAAGAGGAACGAAATCAGCCCCAGCATTTT; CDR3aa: CASSQEERNQPQHF
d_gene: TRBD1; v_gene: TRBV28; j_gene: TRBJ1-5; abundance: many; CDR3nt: TGTGCCAGCAGACCGGGGGACAGGGGGCGTAGACAGCCCCAGCATTTT; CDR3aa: CASRPGDRGRRQPQHF
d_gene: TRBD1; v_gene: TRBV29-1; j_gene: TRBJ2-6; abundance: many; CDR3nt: TGCAGCGTTAGGACAGGGGGCTCTGGGGCCAACGTCCTGACTTTC; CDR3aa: CSVRTGGSGANVLTF
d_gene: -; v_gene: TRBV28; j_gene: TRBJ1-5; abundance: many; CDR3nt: TGTGCAACGCGGATCCGAGGCAATCAGCCCCAGCATTTT; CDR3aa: CATRIRGNQPQHF
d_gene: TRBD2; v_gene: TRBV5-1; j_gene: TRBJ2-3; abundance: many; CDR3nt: TGCGCCAGCAGCTTCGGACGGGGGGGTACCGACCTCACAGATACGCAGTATTTT; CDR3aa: CASSFGRGGTDLTDTQYF
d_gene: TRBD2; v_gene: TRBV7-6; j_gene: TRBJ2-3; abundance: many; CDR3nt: TGTGCCAGCAGCTTAGGCCCAGGGACTAGCGGGGGGGCGGTCCACACAGATACGCAGTATTTT; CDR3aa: CASSLGPGTSGGAVHTDTQYF
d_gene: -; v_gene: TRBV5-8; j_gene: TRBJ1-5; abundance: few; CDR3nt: TGTGCCAGCAGCTTGGATCCCAGGAATCAGCCCCAGCATTTT; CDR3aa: CASSLDPRNQPQHF
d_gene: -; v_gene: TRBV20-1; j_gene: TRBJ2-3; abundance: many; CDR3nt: TGCAGTGCTAGATTACAGGGTAGAACAGATACGCAGTATTTT; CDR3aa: CSARLQGRTDTQYF
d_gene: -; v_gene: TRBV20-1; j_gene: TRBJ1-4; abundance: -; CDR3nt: TGCAGTGCTAGAGGAGGGAGGGGAAATGAAAAACTGTTTTTT; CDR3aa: CSARGGRGNEKLFF
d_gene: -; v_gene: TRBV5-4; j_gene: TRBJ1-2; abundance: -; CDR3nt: TGTGCCAGCAGCCCCTCCCGGACGGTCGTTTATGACTACACCTTC; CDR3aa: CASSPSRTVVYDYTF
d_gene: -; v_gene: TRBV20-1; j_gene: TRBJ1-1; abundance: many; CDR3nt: TGCCATAAACCGGCCTCGAACACTGAAGCTTTCTTT; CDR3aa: CHKPASNTEAFF
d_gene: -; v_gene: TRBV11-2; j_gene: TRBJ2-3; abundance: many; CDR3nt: TGTGCCAGCAGCTTAGATCCCGGCCCAGATACGCAGTATTTT; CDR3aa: CASSLDPGPDTQYF
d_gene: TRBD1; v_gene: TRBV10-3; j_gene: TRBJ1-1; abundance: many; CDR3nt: TGTGCCATCATGAACAGGGGGCCGTCGAGCACTGAAGCTTTCTTT; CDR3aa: CAIMNRGPSSTEAFF
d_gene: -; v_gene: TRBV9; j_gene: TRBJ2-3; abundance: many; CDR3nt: TGTGCCAGCAGCCCTCACACAGATACGCAGTATTTT; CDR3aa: CASSPHTDTQYF
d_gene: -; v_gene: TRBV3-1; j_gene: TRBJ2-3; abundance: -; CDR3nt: TGTGCCAGCAGCCATGATAGGGGGGCGACAGATACGCAGTATTTT; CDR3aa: CASSHDRGATDTQYF
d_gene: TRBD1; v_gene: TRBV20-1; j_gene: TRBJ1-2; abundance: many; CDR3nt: TGCAGTGCTAGGACAGGGGATGGCTACACCTTC; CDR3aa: CSARTGDGYTF
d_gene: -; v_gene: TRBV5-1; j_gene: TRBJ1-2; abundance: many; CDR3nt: TGCGCCAGCAGAACAACAGGCGTCGCTAACTATGGCTACACCTTC; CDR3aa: CASRTTGVANYGYTF